This is a list of T cell receptor beta chains from one sample in a study of shared clonotypes between healthy human individuals. Some clones are missing from TCRdb's copy, which holds only in-frame ones; the method was immunoSEQ multiplex PCR. The top ten hold 10% to 15% of the sample, which has approximately 500,000 clones, 60% to 85% seen once. Sequencing was done on a sample of PBMCs. All receptors derive from a woman in her 40s in good health. Some clones in this sample may be carry-over from other donors' samples. Each CDR3 is given with its conserved first and last residue. Fields, in order: J gene, D gene, V gene, clone size, CDR3 protein, CDR3 DNA. The D gene is left open where the match is weak. Clone size appears in some rows only: once, few, many, or a class for an expanded clone.

>TRBJ2-3|NA|TRBV7-2|NA
CASSSHTDTQYF
TGTGCCAGCAGCTCCCACACAGATACGCAGTATTTT
>TRBJ2-7|TRBD2|TRBV14|NA
CASSQDMASGRFYEQYF
TGTGCCAGCAGCCAAGATATGGCTAGCGGGAGGTTTTACGAGCAGTACTTC
>TRBJ2-3|TRBD2|TRBV7-3|once
CASSFSGAHTDTQYF
TGTGCCAGCAGCTTTAGCGGGGCCCACACAGATACGCAGTATTTT
>TRBJ2-2|NA|TRBV18|NA
CASFPDLSNTGELFF
TGTGCCAGCTTCCCGGACCTATCGAACACCGGGGAGCTGTTTTTT
>TRBJ1-5|NA|TRBV2|NA
CASQTGLDDQPQHF
TGTGCCAGCCAAACAGGGTTGGATGATCAGCCCCAGCATTTT
>TRBJ2-2|TRBD1|TRBV18|NA
CASSPGTGISGELFF
TGTGCCAGCTCACCTGGGACAGGGATTAGCGGGGAGCTGTTTTTT
>TRBJ2-3|TRBD2|TRBV19|NA
CASSPRLAGRGDTQYF
TGTGCCAGTAGTCCCAGACTAGCGGGACGGGGAGATACGCAGTATTTT
>TRBJ2-6|TRBD1|TRBV7-9|NA
CASSSPGTVISGANVLTF
TGTGCCAGCAGCTCTCCCGGGACAGTGATCTCTGGGGCCAACGTCCTGACTTTC
>TRBJ2-7|TRBD1|TRBV5-4|NA
CASSSGTGGFYEQYF
TGTGCCAGCAGCAGCGGGACAGGGGGCTTTTACGAGCAGTACTTC
>TRBJ2-6|NA|TRBV19|once
CASSIDSRSSGANVLTF
TGTGCCAGTAGTATTGACAGTAGGTCTTCTGGGGCCAACGTCCTGACTTTC
>TRBJ1-1|NA|TRBV6-1|NA
CASSLGTEAFF
TGTGCCAGCTCCTTGGGGACTGAAGCTTTCTTT
>TRBJ2-7|NA|TRBV5-4|NA
CASSWGGYEQYF
TGTGCCAGCAGCTGGGGAGGATACGAGCAGTACTTC
>TRBJ2-1|NA|TRBV5-1|NA
CASSLMGTYYNEQFF
TGCGCCAGCAGCTTGATGGGGACTTACTACAATGAGCAGTTCTTC
>TRBJ2-7|TRBD1|TRBV11-2|NA
CASSPGTGTYEQYF
TGTGCCAGCAGCCCTGGGACAGGGACCTACGAGCAGTACTTC
>TRBJ1-2|NA|TRBV7-2|few
CASSSQGTSGGYTF
TGTGCCAGCAGCTCACAGGGAACGTCTGGTGGCTACACCTTC
>TRBJ2-2|NA|TRBV11-1|NA
CASSSQGHPNTGELFF
TGTGCCAGCAGCTCCCAGGGACATCCGAACACCGGGGAGCTGTTTTTT
>TRBJ2-7|NA|TRBV15|NA
CATSRLPTYEQYF
TGTGCCACCAGCAGGCTACCCACCTACGAGCAGTACTTC
>TRBJ2-2|TRBD2|TRBV7-2|NA
CASSLVAGGYTGELFF
TGTGCCAGCAGCTTAGTGGCGGGAGGGTACACCGGGGAGCTGTTTTTT
>TRBJ2-2|NA|TRBV7-9|NA
CASSLKITGINTGELFF
TGTGCCAGCAGCTTAAAGATCACGGGGATTAACACCGGGGAGCTGTTTTTT
>TRBJ2-1|TRBD1|TRBV6-1|NA
CASSERWDRGNQFF
TGTGCCAGCAGTGAACGATGGGACAGGGGGAATCAGTTCTTC
>TRBJ1-5|TRBD1|TRBV7-8|NA
CASSLGTGVVRSNQPQHF
TGTGCCAGCAGCTTGGGGACAGGGGTTGTAAGAAGCAATCAGCCCCAGCATTTT
>TRBJ2-6|NA|TRBV6-1|NA
CASKVDSGANVLTF
TGTGCCAGCAAAGTGGACTCTGGGGCCAACGTCCTGACTTTC
>TRBJ1-4|NA|TRBV5-1|few
CASSITGSGNEKLFF
TGCGCCAGCAGCATTACAGGGTCGGGGAATGAAAAACTGTTTTTT